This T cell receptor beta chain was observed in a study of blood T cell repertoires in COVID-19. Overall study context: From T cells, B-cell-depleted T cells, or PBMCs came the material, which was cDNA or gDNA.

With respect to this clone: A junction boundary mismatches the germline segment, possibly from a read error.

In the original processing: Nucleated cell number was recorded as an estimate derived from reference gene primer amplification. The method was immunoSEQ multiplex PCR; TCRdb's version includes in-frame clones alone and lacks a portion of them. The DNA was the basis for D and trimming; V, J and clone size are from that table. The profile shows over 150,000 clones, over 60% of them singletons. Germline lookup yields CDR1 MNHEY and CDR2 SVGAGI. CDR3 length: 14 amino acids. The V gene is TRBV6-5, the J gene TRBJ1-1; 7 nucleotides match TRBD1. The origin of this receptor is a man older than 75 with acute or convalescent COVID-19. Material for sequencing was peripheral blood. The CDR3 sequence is CAGRQGRENTEAFF. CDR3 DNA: TGTGCCGGCAGACAGGGTAGAGAGAACACTGAAGCTTTCTTT.